The clone carrying this TCR beta chain was counted at least ten times. Time point: newly diagnosed GD, antithyroid drugs for less than 3 months. From PBMCs, RNA was extracted and then used to make the TCR library. Patients came through an endocrinology department, and that department was in Xi'an, China. The data were obtained in a study of regulatory T cells in long-lasting Graves disease. V shed 0 bases and J 2 bases; nucleotides not matched to a gene: 2. This CDR3 region has 15 residues. Looked up from germline, CDR1 is MNHEY and CDR2 is SVGAGI. Arm-PCR of CDR3 regions and iRepertoire HTBI primers were used to build TCR beta libraries. Each CDR3 protein is one row after TCRdb ran MiXCR on the multiplex PCR reads. This table holds more than 400,000 distinct CDR3 sequences, around 15% found once. The same data also went into a second study, on T cells in Graves' hyperthyroidism and ophthalmopathy. As reported in that work: Participants, patients aged 18 to 65, had newly diagnosed hyperthyroidism with a duration under 2 months. HTBI primers were used for first-round RT-PCR of the TCR CDR3.

V usage is TRBV6-5 and J usage is TRBJ1-1, with 8 nucleotides matching TRBD1. The clonotype originates from a man between 40 and 49 years old with Graves disease. The sample in question was peripheral blood mononuclear cells (PBMCs), obtained at new diagnosis, from a patient treated with antithyroid drugs. CDR3 loop: CASSYSDRGNTEAFF. CDR3 DNA: TGTGCCAGCAGTTACTCTGACAGGGGAAACACTGAAGCTTTCTTT.